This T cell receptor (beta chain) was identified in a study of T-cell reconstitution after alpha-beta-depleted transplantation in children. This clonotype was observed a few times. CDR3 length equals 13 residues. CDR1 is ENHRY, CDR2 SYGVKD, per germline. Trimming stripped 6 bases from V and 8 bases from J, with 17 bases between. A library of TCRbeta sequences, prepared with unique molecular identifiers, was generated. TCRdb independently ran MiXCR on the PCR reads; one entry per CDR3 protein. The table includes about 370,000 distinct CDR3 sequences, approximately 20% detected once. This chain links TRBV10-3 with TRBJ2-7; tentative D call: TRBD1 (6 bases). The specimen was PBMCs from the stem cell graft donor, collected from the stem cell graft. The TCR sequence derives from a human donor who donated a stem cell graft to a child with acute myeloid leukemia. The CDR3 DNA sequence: TGTGCCATCAGACAGGGAAGTTCTGAACAGCAGTACTTC. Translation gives CAIRQGSSEQQYF.